The T cell receptor (beta chain) under discussion was sequenced for a study of vaccination and CD4 T cells after COVID-19. Study background: The cells in question were stimulated using overlapping spike peptides derived from SARS-CoV-2, HCoV-NL63, HCoV-OC43 and HCoV-229E.

CDR1 SGHRS and CDR2 YFSETQ come from the germline V gene. The CDR3 runs to 15 residues. V was cut by 1 base and J by 1 base, with 10 bases left in between. About this clonotype: The antigen is undetermined.

Cultured CD4+ T cell DNA was sequenced using the Oncomine TCR Beta short-read assay. MiXCR, run by TCRdb on the PCR reads, gives a single entry per CDR3 protein. The sample lists 10,000 to 15,000 distinct CDR3 sequences, 38% occurring once. The treatment: 10-day PBMC culture with coronavirus spike peptide pools or control peptides (ViraFEST assay). V and J are TRBV5-1 and TRBJ2-3; D is possibly TRBD2 (5 bases). The clonotype comes from a human donor with COVID-19. Sequenced input: cultured CD4+ T cells from blood. The CDR3 loop is CASSLPGLGTDTQYF. In nucleotides, the CDR3 is TGCGCCAGCAGCTTGCCGGGGTTAGGCACAGATACGCAGTATTTT. The whole variable domain, filled in from reference TRBV5-1 and TRBJ2-3, reads KAGVTQTPRYLIKTRGQQVTLSCSPISGHRSVSWYQQTPGQGLQFLFEYFSETQRNKGNFPGRFSGRQFSNSRSEMNVSTLELGDSALYLCASSLPGLGTDTQYFGPGTRLTVL.